This entry lists 14 T cell receptor beta chains sequenced from one sample in a study of T-cell reconstitution after alpha-beta-depleted transplantation in children. The library targeted TCRbeta and was prepared with unique molecular identifiers. TCRdb reanalysed the PCR reads using MiXCR and keeps one entry per CDR3 protein. The sample lists about half a million distinct CDR3 sequences; roughly an eighth were seen once. The sample here was PBMCs from the stem cell graft donor, taken from the stem cell graft. The receptors shown here come from a human donor who donated a stem cell graft to a child with combined immunodeficiency.

In its sample, this clonotype was seen a few times. The gene calls are TRBV20-1 and TRBJ2-4, with D perhaps given as TRBD1 or TRBD2 (5 bases each). Trimming left V 3 bases short and J 6 bases short, with 12 bases between. There are 13 residues in the CDR3. In germline, CDR1 is DFQATT, CDR2 SNEGSKA (reference sequence). CDR3 in amino acids: CSARLPGGNIQYF. The DNA for the CDR3 is TGCAGTGCTAGGCTACCTGGGGGAAACATTCAGTACTTC.

In DNA, the CDR3 is TGTGCCAGCAGCCCCGAGATCGGCTCGGGTTCTCTAGCCAAAAACATTCAGTACTTC. Its protein is CASSPEIGSGSLAKNIQYF. The genes are TRBV7-8 and TRBJ2-4; D remains ambiguous. The CDR3 contains 19 residues. The V end was cut by 5 bases, the J end by 0 bases, with 23 bases between. Germline V CDR1 and CDR2: SGHVS, FQNEAQ.

This clonotype was counted once. The chain uses TRBV20-1 and TRBJ2-7; TRBD2 might be the D (5 bases). Germline V gene sequence: CDR1 DFQATT, CDR2 SNEGSKA (reference sequence). This CDR3 has 17 residues. Trimming shortened V by 1 base and J by 6 bases, and 25 bases separated the two germline ends. CDR3 sequence: CSARVTPDGRGSFEQYF. The CDR3 coding sequence is TGCAGTGCTAGAGTCACCCCGGACGGCCGAGGGAGTTTCGAGCAGTACTTC.

This chain joins TRBV12-3 or TRBV12-4 and TRBJ2-3; TRBD1 matches at 8 bases. With 8 bases clipped from V and 2 bases from J, the junction kept 6 bases outside the gene matches. The CDR3 covers 14 residues. The CDR3 sequence is CASSQQGDTDTQYF. For the CDR3, the DNA is TGTGCCAGCTCCCAACAGGGGGACACAGATACGCAGTATTTT.

The V and J genes are TRBV24-1 and TRBJ2-5, with D possibly called TRBD1 or TRBD2 (6 bases each). CDR1 KGHDR and CDR2 SFDVKD come from the germline V gene. This CDR3 region has 15 residues. V was shortened by 0 bases and J by 2 bases, with 9 bases between the two germline ends. Here the CDR3 reads CATSDLRGVQETQYF. The CDR3 DNA sequence: TGTGCCACCAGTGATTTGAGGGGGGTTCAAGAGACCCAGTACTTC.

V is TRBV6-1 and J is TRBJ2-5, with unresolved D. CDR1 and CDR2 from the germline V gene are MNHNS and SASEGT. V was shortened by 8 bases and J by 5 bases, with 18 bases between the two germline ends. The CDR3 is 14 residues long. The CDR3 here is CASSRQVTGETQYF. The CDR3 bases are TGTGCCAGCTCCCGGCAGGTCACCGGGGAGACCCAGTACTTC.

In this sample, this clonotype turned up a few times. The chain employs TRBV29-1 and TRBJ1-1; 7 positions match TRBD1. CDR1 is SQVTM, CDR2 ANQGSEA, per germline. V shed 3 bases and J 0 bases; nucleotides not matched to a gene: 4. This CDR3 has 14 amino acids. The CDR3 protein is CSVEPTGLNTEAFF. CDR3 DNA: TGCAGCGTTGAGCCGACAGGGTTGAACACTGAAGCTTTCTTT.

This chain links TRBV6-2 or TRBV6-3 with TRBJ1-4; tentatively, D is TRBD1 (5 bases). The CDR3 covers 17 residues. CDR1 is MNHEY, CDR2 SVGEGT, per germline. V shed 2 bases and J shed 6 bases, with 19 bases lying between them. In nucleotides, the CDR3 is TGTGCCAGCAGTTACGGTTTTGTTCTCCTAGGGGATGAAAAACTGTTTTTT. This codes for CASSYGFVLLGDEKLFF.

This sequence joins TRBV12-3 or TRBV12-4 and TRBJ2-1; D may be TRBD1 or TRBD2 (5 bases each). The CDR3 totals 17 residues. Trimming took off 5 bases at V and 2 bases at J, with 19 bases between the two ends. Here the CDR3 reads CASSLGSGRNPYNEQFF. The CDR3 bases are TGTGCCAGCAGTCTCGGCTCGGGGCGAAACCCCTACAATGAGCAGTTCTTC.

This clonotype was detected many times. The chain carries TRBV12-3 or TRBV12-4 and TRBJ2-1; TRBD1 aligns across 10 bases. The CDR3 runs to 16 residues. V shed 6 bases, J shed 8 bases, and the junction held 13 bases outside the gene matches. CDR3 in amino acids: CASSHPGTGVVDEQFF. CDR3 coding DNA: TGTGCCAGCAGCCATCCCGGGACAGGGGTAGTCGATGAGCAGTTCTTC.

This chain links TRBV5-1 with TRBJ2-3; 9 positions match TRBD1. The CDR3 loop spans 16 amino acids. V lost 0 bases to trimming and J lost 10 bases; unmatched junction nucleotides: 12. The germline CDR1 and CDR2 sequences are SGHRS and YFSETQ. For the CDR3, the DNA is TGCGCCAGCAGCTTGGGACAGGGGGTTGATACTGAGGCGCAGTATTTT. The encoded protein is CASSLGQGVDTEAQYF.

This clonotype was counted at least ten times. This chain uses TRBV7-9 with TRBJ2-3; no firm D call. Trimming cost V 5 bases and J 4 bases, with 19 bases left between them. The V gene's germline CDR1 is SEHNR and CDR2 FQNEAQ (reference sequence). The CDR3 runs 16 residues. CDR3 sequence: CASSPGLAFPADTQYF. DNA of the CDR3: TGTGCCAGCAGCCCTGGTTTGGCTTTCCCCGCAGATACGCAGTATTTT.

J is TRBJ1-1 and V is TRBV27; maybe TRBD1 (6 bases). The germline V gene has CDR1 MNHEY and CDR2 SMNVEV (reference sequence). V gave up 0 bases and J gave up 5 bases, with 16 bases separating them. The CDR3 loop spans 16 amino acids. This chain's CDR3 is CASSLSIGGGRTEAFF. As DNA, the CDR3 is TGTGCCAGCAGTTTATCGATTGGAGGGGGACGAACTGAAGCTTTCTTT.

This clonotype was picked up many times. The chain couples TRBV6-2 or TRBV6-3 to TRBJ2-7, with D unresolved. This CDR3 has 12 residues. Germline assignment: CDR1 MNHEY and CDR2 SVGEGT. The V end was cut by 0 bases, the J end by 3 bases, with 3 bases between. The chain's CDR3 is CASSYSFYEQYF. The CDR3, as DNA: TGTGCCAGCAGTTACTCGTTCTACGAGCAGTACTTC.